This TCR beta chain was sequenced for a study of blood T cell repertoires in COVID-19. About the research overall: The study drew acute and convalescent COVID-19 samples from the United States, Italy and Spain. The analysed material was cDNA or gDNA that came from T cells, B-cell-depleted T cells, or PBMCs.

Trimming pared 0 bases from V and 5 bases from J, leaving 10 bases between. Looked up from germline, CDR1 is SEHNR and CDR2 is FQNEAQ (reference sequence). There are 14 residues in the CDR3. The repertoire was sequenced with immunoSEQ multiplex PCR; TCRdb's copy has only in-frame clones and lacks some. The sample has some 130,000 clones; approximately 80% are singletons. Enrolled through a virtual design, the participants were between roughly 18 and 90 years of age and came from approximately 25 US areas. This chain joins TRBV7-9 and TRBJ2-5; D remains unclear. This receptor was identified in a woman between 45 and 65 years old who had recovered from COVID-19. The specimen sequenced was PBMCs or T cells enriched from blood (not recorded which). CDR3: CASSLASLQETQYF. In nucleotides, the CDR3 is TGTGCCAGCAGCTTAGCGTCCCTACAGGAGACCCAGTACTTC. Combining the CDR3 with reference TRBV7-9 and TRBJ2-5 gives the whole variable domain DTGVSQNPRHKITKRGQNVTFRCDPISEHNRLYWYRQTLGQGPEFLTYFQNEAQLEKSRLLSDRFSAERPKGSFSTLEIQRTEQGDSAMYLCASSLASLQETQYFGPGTRLLVL.